The clone carrying this T cell receptor (beta chain) was found a few times. As the library was built, unique molecular identifiers were attached to individual cDNA molecules. TCRdb ran MiXCR on the RACE reads and lists one entry per CDR3 protein. The sample has under 50,000 distinct CDR3 sequences; more than 8% are singletons. Germline V gene lookup returns CDR1 ENHRY and CDR2 SYGVKD. V was cut by 6 bases and J by 5 bases, with 7 bases left in between. The CDR3 has 12 residues. This record belongs to a study of human T cells and chemical hapten exposure. Whole-study context: Affected patients, primarily female, had alopecia areata, totalis or universalis.

The time point here: patch test 3, about 24 weeks after DPC sensitization. As for treatment: therapeutic diphenylcyclopropenone sensitization with weekly scalp DPC. Before extraction, the whole blood was not fractionated, and total RNA was taken from it. The sample was whole blood, taken in connection with sensitization to the hapten diphenylcyclopropenone (DPC). The TCR was taken from a man aged 50 to 60 with alopecia areata. Some clones in this sample may be carry-over from other donors' samples. The gene calls are TRBV10-3 and TRBJ2-2; no definite D call. The CDR3 spells CAIRNMTGELFF. DNA of the CDR3: TGTGCCATCAGAAATATGACCGGGGAGCTGTTTTTT.